The TCR beta chain described here comes from a study of blood T cells in healthy people across ages. A second PCR, run for about 6 to 12 cycles, used a sample-barcoded 5' primer plus a J-beta primer mix. TCRdb recomputed calls from the 5' RACE reads with MiXCR, one row per CDR3 protein. The sample yields roughly 640,000 distinct CDR3 sequences, 25% to 30% seen once. This clonotype was seen repeatedly, ten times or more. V shed 5 bases and J 2 bases; nucleotides not matched to a gene: 10. Germline CDR1 and CDR2: DFQATT and SNEGSKA (reference sequence). The CDR3 spans 17 residues. Sequences were obtained from blood. The chain employs TRBV20-1 and TRBJ2-3, with TRBD2 matching 13 bases. The receptor comes from a woman older than 75 in good health. In DNA form, the CDR3 reads TGCAGTGCTTTGCGACTAGCGGGGGGTGATAACACAGATACGCAGTATTTT. It yields the protein CSALRLAGGDNTDTQYF.